The next 13 T cell receptor beta chains were all read from a single sample in a study of human thymus T cells. Produced via immunoSEQ multiplex PCR; TCRdb's table is partial and in-frame only. The sample has 45,000 to 75,000 clones, nearly 95% seen once; the top ten hold approximately 6%. Sequencing was done on a sample of blood. These receptors were obtained from a boy under two years old with a congenital heart defect but otherwise immunologically healthy.

The V call is TRBV10-3, the J call TRBJ2-2; 8 bases are a match to TRBD2. CDR1 and CDR2 from the germline V gene are ENHRY and SYGVKD. The CDR3 extends over 13 amino acids. The V and J ends lost 4 bases and 5 bases, in that order; junction bases with no gene match: 0. CDR3 loop: CAISASGTGELFF. CDR3 coding DNA: TGTGCCATCAGTGCTAGCGGGACCGGGGAGCTGTTTTTT.

This clone has just one count. The genes are TRBV5-1 and TRBJ2-1, with D uncertain. Germline V CDR1 and CDR2: SGHRS, YFSETQ. V lost 2 bases and J 4 bases, leaving 13 bases between the germline ends. The CDR3 is 15 amino acids. The CDR3 bases are TGCGCCAGCAGCTTAGGCACAATCTCTTACAATGAGCAGTTCTTC. Residues: CASSLGTISYNEQFF.

J is TRBJ1-2 and V is TRBV7-9; perhaps TRBD1 as D (6 bases). Germline V CDR1 and CDR2: SEHNR, FQNEAQ (reference sequence). The V end was cut by 5 bases, the J end by 8 bases, with 21 bases between. The CDR3 covers 15 residues. This CDR3 reads CASSQRGNGLLGYTF. The CDR3 region has the DNA TGTGCCAGCAGCCAGAGGGGGAACGGCCTCCTGGGCTACACCTTC.

The genes are TRBV11-2 and TRBJ2-2, with D possibly matching TRBD2 (6 bases). V lost 5 bases to trimming and J lost 0 bases, with 10 bases between them. Germline CDR1 SGHAT, CDR2 FQNNGV. The CDR3 is 15 amino acids. CDR3 amino acids: CASSHRGTNTGELFF. The CDR3 DNA follows: TGTGCCAGCAGCCACCGGGGGACGAACACCGGGGAGCTGTTTTTT. Variable domain in full (rest from reference TRBV11-2 and TRBJ2-2): EAGVAQSPRYKIIEKRQSVAFWCNPISGHATLYWYQQILGQGPKLLIQFQNNGVVDDSQLPKDRFSAERLKGVDSTLKIQPAKLEDSAVYLCASSHRGTNTGELFFGEGSRLTVL.

DNA for the CDR3: TGTGCCAGTAGGGTCGGGGCAGGGTCCCGTCACTATGGCTACACCTTC. It codes for CASRVGAGSRHYGYTF. This chain joins TRBV19 and TRBJ1-2; D is possibly TRBD1 (5 bases). The V end lost 6 bases, the J end lost 3 bases, and 20 bases lay between the germline ends. CDR1 is LNHDA and CDR2 is SQIVND in the germline V gene (reference sequence). This CDR3 contains 16 residues.

J is TRBJ2-7 and V is TRBV7-8, with D perhaps TRBD2 (5 bases). The germline V and J ends were trimmed by 3 bases and 0 bases, with 9 bases remaining between them. This CDR3 has 14 residues. Germline loops: CDR1 SGHVS, CDR2 FQNEAQ. Here the CDR3 reads CASSFRTRSYEQYF. The DNA for the CDR3 is TGTGCCAGCAGCTTCAGGACTCGCTCCTACGAGCAGTACTTC.

The gene calls are TRBV5-1 and TRBJ2-2, with D possibly being TRBD1 (6 bases). V was pared by 1 base and J by 8 bases, with 12 bases between. Germline-derived CDR1 and CDR2 are SGHRS and YFSETQ. The CDR3 covers 14 residues. The CDR3 loop reads CASSLWPGTGELFF. The CDR3 DNA reads TGCGCCAGCAGCTTGTGGCCCGGGACAGGGGAGCTGTTTTTT.

Here the CDR3 DNA reads TGCGCCAGCAGCTTGGCAGGGGGCCGCAACACAGATACGCAGTATTTT. Its translation: CASSLAGGRNTDTQYF. The chain combines TRBV5-1 with TRBJ2-3, with 8 bases aligning to TRBD1. Germline CDR1 and CDR2: SGHRS and YFSETQ. The CDR3 has 16 amino acids. Unmatched junction bases numbered 5, after V lost 0 bases and J lost 2 bases.

This clone appeared once. The V and J genes are TRBV18 and TRBJ2-2; D remains ambiguous. The CDR3 is 14 amino acids. From germline, CDR1 is KGHSH and CDR2 LQKENI. V dropped 0 bases and J dropped 2 bases, with 4 bases sitting between them. CDR3: CASSPPTNTGELFF. The DNA for the CDR3 is TGTGCCAGCTCACCACCGACCAACACCGGGGAGCTGTTTTTT.

This clone was seen a few times. This chain joins TRBV7-2 and TRBJ2-7; D gene ambiguous. V was pared by 3 bases and J by 0 bases, with 0 bases between. This CDR3 is 11 amino acids long. The germline V gene encodes CDR1 SGHTA and CDR2 FQGNSA. Here the CDR3 reads CASSFSYEQYF. As DNA, the CDR3 is TGTGCCAGCAGCTTCTCCTACGAGCAGTACTTC.

The J gene is TRBJ2-7, the V gene TRBV6-5; 8 bases map to TRBD1. The length of the CDR3 is 13 residues. CDR1 is MNHEY, CDR2 SVGAGI, per germline. Trimming at V came to 6 bases and at J to 5 bases, leaving 6 bases not matched to a gene. For the CDR3, the DNA is TGTGCCAGCAGGATAACAGGGGGTCACGAGCAGTACTTC. This translates into CASRITGGHEQYF.

This clone has just one count. CDR3 sequence reads: CASSITGEPKETQYF. The CDR3 DNA reads TGTGCCAGTAGTATTACGGGCGAACCTAAAGAGACCCAGTACTTC. The chain recombines TRBV19 with TRBJ2-5; D gene ambiguous. The CDR3 has 15 amino acids. CDR1 is LNHDA and CDR2 is SQIVND in the germline V gene (reference sequence). V dropped 3 bases and J dropped 3 bases, with 14 bases sitting between them.

This sequence joins TRBV4-3 and TRBJ2-6; D uncertain. CDR1 is LGHNA, CDR2 YSLEER, per germline. V lost 1 base and J 0 bases, leaving 7 bases between the germline ends. This CDR3 spans 16 amino acids. CDR3 protein: CASSQGEGSGANVLTF. DNA for the CDR3: TGCGCCAGCAGCCAAGGAGAAGGCTCTGGGGCCAACGTCCTGACTTTC.